The rows below give T cell receptor beta chains drawn from one sample of a study of shared clonotypes between healthy human individuals. Using immunoSEQ multiplex PCR, the repertoire was profiled, and TCRdb retains in-frame clones only, with some absent. The table lists about 2.3 million clones, just over 90% of them singletons. Sequencing input: naive CD4+ T cells from PBMCs. The receptors come from a man in his late teens or twenties in good health. Some clones in this sample may be carry-over from other donors' samples. The CDR3 runs from the conserved cysteine through the conserved F or W. D genes are given only for firm matches.

j_call | v_call | d_call | cdr3_nt | cdr3_aa
TRBJ1-5 | TRBV6-5 | - | TGTGCCAGCAGTTACGTCAGCAATCAGCCCCAGCATTTT | CASSYVSNQPQHF
TRBJ2-7 | TRBV21-1 | - | TGTGCCAGCTACTCGGCGTTGACCTACGAGCAGTACTTC | CASYSALTYEQYF
TRBJ2-1 | TRBV28 | TRBD2 | TGTGCCAGCAGTCCCCCAAGGGCCGGGACTAGCGGGAGGGCCCTAAATGAGCAGTTCTTC | CASSPPRAGTSGRALNEQFF
TRBJ2-3 | TRBV30 | - | TGTGCCTGGAGGAGGGGGAGGGCCACAGATACGCAGTATTTT | CAWRRGRATDTQYF
TRBJ1-5 | TRBV28 | - | TGTGCCAGCAGTTTAGGACAGAACAATCAGCCCCAGCATTTT | CASSLGQNNQPQHF
TRBJ2-1 | TRBV14 | TRBD2 | TGTGCCAGCAGCCATTTAGCGGGAGGAACCTACAATGAGCAGTTCTTC | CASSHLAGGTYNEQFF
TRBJ1-1 | TRBV7-2 | - | TGTGCCAGCAGCTTTATCGGGGGTCTGAACACTGAAGCTTTCTTT | CASSFIGGLNTEAFF
TRBJ2-7 | TRBV2 | - | TGTGCCAGCAGTAAACTCCTTCTAGACACCTACGAGCAGTACTTC | CASSKLLLDTYEQYF
TRBJ1-1 | TRBV18 | - | TGTGCCAGCTCACCACCGGGCAGGGTGAACACTGAAGCTTTCTTT | CASSPPGRVNTEAFF
TRBJ2-2 | TRBV9 | - | TGTGCCAGCAGCGCGACTAGCAGGGGGGCGGAAGGCGGGGAGCTGTTTTTT | CASSATSRGAEGGELFF
TRBJ2-7 | TRBV2 | - | TGTGCCAGCAGTGGGGGCGCCGGGAGAGGTTCCTACGAGCAGTACTTC | CASSGGAGRGSYEQYF
TRBJ2-1 | TRBV4-1 | - | TGCGCCAGCAGCTCCCCTCTACGGGACGGTGTAGTCAATGAGCAGTTCTTC | CASSSPLRDGVVNEQFF
TRBJ2-1 | TRBV11-2 | TRBD2 | TGTGCCAGCAGAGCGGGACTAGCGGGTTCTAATGAGCAGTTCTTC | CASRAGLAGSNEQFF
TRBJ1-2 | TRBV2 | - | TGTGCCAGCAGTCGGGTTTATGGCTACACCTTC | CASSRVYGYTF
TRBJ1-2 | TRBV11-2 | TRBD1 | TGTGCCAGCAGCTTATGGGGACAGGGGAGGGGAAACTATGGCTACACCTTC | CASSLWGQGRGNYGYTF
TRBJ2-1 | TRBV19 | TRBD2 | TGTGCCAGTAGTCCCCGAAACGGGAGGAGCTCCTACAATGAGCAGTTCTTC | CASSPRNGRSSYNEQFF
TRBJ2-7 | TRBV5-6 | - | TGTGCCAGCAGCTTGGTCGGGTCAGGTCAATTCTACGAGCAGTACTTC | CASSLVGSGQFYEQYF
TRBJ2-7 | TRBV5-8 | TRBD1 | TGTGCCAGCACCTGGACAGGGGTGGACGAGCAGTACTTC | CASTWTGVDEQYF
TRBJ2-7 | TRBV30 | TRBD1 | TGTGCCTGGAGTCAAGGGACAGGGGGTTACGAGCAGTACTTC | CAWSQGTGGYEQYF
TRBJ1-5 | TRBV19 | - | TGTGCCAGTAGGTCAAGTGGTAGCAATCAGCCCCAGCATTTT | CASRSSGSNQPQHF
TRBJ2-6 | TRBV5-3 | - | TGTGCCAGAAGCTCCCACTACAGGGCCACTGGGGCCAACGTCCTGACTTTC | CARSSHYRATGANVLTF
TRBJ2-7 | TRBV2 | TRBD1 | TGTGCCAGCAGCGGGACAGGGGCTCCGTCCTACGAGCAGTACTTC | CASSGTGAPSYEQYF